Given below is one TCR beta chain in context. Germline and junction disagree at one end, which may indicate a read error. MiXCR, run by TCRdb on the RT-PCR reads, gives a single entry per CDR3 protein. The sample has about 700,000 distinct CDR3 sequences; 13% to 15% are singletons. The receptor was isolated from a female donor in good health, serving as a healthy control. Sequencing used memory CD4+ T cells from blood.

CDR3 sequence: CASRLGGGADTEAFF. Written as DNA, the CDR3 is TGCGCCAGCAGGTTGGGTGGGGGCGCGGACACTGAAGCTTTCTTT. The chain joins TRBV5-1 to TRBJ1-1; D is perhaps TRBD1 (6 bases). CDR3 size: 15 residues. Germline CDR1 is SGHRS and CDR2 is YFSETQ.